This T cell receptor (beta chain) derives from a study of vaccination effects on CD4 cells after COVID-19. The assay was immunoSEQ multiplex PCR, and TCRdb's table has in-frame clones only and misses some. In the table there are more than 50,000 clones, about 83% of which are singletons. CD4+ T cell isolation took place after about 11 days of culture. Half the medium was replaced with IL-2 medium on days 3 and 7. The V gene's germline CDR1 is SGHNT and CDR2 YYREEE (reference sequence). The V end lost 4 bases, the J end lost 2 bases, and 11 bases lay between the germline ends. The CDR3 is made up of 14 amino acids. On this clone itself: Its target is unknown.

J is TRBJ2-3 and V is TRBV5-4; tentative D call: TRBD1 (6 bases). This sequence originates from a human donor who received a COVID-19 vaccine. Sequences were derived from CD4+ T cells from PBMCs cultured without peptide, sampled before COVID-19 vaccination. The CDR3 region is CASSQTGYTDTQYF. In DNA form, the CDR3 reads TGTGCCAGCAGCCAAACAGGGTACACAGATACGCAGTATTTT.